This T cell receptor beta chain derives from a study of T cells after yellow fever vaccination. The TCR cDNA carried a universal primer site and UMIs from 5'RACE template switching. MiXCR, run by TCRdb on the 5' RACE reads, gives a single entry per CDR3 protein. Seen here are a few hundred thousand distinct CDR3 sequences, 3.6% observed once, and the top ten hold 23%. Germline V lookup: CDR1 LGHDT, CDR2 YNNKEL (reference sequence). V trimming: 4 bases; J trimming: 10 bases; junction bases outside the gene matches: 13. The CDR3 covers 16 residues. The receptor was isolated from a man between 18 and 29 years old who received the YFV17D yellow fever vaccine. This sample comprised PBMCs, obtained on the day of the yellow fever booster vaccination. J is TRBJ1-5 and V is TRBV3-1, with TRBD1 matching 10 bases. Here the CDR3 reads CASSPYAGTGVDPQHF. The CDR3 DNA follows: TGTGCCAGCAGCCCCTATGCCGGGACAGGGGTCGATCCCCAGCATTTT.